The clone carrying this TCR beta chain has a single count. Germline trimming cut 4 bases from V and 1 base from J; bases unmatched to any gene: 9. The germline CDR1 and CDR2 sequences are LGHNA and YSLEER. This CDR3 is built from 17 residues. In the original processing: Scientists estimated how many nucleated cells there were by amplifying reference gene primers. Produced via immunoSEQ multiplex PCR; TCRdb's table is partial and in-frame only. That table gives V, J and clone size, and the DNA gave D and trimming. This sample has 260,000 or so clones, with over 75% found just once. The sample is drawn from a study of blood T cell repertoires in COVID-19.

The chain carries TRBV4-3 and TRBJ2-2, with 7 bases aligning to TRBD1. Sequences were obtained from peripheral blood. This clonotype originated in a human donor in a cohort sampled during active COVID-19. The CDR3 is CASSPALHRGNTGELFF. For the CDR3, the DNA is TGCGCCAGCAGCCCCGCACTGCACAGGGGGAACACCGGGGAGCTGTTTTTT.